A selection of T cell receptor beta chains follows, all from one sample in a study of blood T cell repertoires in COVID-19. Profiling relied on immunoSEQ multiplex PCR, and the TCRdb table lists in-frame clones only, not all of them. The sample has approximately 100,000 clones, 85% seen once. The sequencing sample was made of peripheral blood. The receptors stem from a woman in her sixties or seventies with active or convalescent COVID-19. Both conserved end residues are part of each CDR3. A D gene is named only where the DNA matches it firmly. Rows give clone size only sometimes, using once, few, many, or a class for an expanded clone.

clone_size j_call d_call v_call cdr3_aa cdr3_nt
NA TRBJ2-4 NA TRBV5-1 CASSSGTKNIQYF TGCGCCAGCAGCTCCGGGACTAAAAACATTCAGTACTTC
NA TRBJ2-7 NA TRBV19 CASSAGRESYEQYF TGTGCCAGTAGTGCCGGACGGGAGTCCTACGAGCAGTACTTC
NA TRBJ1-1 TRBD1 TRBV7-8 CASSWTGNTEAFF TGTGCCAGCAGCTGGACAGGGAACACTGAAGCTTTCTTT
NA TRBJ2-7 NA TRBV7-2 CASSLGTRYEQYF TGTGCCAGCAGCTTAGGCACTAGATACGAGCAGTACTTC
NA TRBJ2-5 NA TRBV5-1 CASSRGQETQYF TGCGCCAGCAGCCGGGGGCAAGAGACCCAGTACTTC
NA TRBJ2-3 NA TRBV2 CASSGNRGDTQYF TGTGCCAGCAGTGGGAACCGAGGAGATACGCAGTATTTT
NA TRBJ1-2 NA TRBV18 CASSPGGDGYGYTF TGTGCCAGCTCACCTGGAGGGGACGGCTATGGCTACACCTTC
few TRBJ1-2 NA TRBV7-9 CASNPGIYGYTF TGTGCCAGCAACCCAGGGATCTATGGCTACACCTTC
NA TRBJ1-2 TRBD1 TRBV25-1 CASSWTGMNYGYTF TGTGCCAGCAGTTGGACAGGGATGAACTATGGCTACACCTTC
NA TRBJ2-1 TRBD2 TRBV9 CASSVRNLAGGYNEQFF TGTGCCAGCAGCGTAAGGAACCTAGCGGGGGGGTACAATGAGCAGTTCTTC
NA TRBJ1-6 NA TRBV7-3 CASSLDRNSPLHF TGTGCCAGCAGCTTAGACAGAAATTCACCCCTCCACTTT
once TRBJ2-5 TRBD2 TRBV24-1 CATSALSASGRRSGETQYF TGTGCCACCAGTGCCCTGTCAGCTAGCGGGAGACGTTCCGGAGAGACCCAGTACTTC
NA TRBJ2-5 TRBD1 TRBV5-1 CASSSRGQETQYF TGCGCCAGCAGCTCCAGGGGGCAAGAGACCCAGTACTTC
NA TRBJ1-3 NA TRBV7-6 CASSLARTGGNTIYF TGTGCCAGCAGCTTAGCGCGGACGGGAGGAAACACCATATATTTT
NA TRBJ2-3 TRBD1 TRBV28 CASRRLGQGADTQYF TGTGCCAGCAGGCGACTGGGACAGGGTGCAGATACGCAGTATTTT
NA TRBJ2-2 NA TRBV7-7 CASSKTGTSGGELFF TGTGCTAGCAGCAAAACCGGGACTTCTGGCGGGGAGCTGTTTTTT
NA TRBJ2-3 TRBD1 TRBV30 CAWSVLPGQGNTDTQYF TGTGCCTGGAGTGTTCTACCGGGACAGGGGAACACAGATACGCAGTATTTT
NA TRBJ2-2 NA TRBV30 CAWSGVTGNTGELFF TGTGCCTGGAGTGGGGTGACAGGGAACACCGGGGAGCTGTTTTTT
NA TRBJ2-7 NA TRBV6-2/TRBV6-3 CASSYNRDYEQYF TGTGCCAGCAGTTATAACAGGGATTACGAGCAGTACTTC
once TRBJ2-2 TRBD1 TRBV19 CASKGDRGSTGELFF TGTGCCAGTAAGGGCGACAGGGGAAGCACCGGGGAGCTGTTTTTT
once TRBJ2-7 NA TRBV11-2 CASSHPTGSSYEQYF TGTGCCAGCAGCCACCCGACAGGTAGCTCCTACGAGCAGTACTTC
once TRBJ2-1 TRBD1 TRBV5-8 CASSSGQSSYNEQFF TGTGCCAGCAGCTCGGGACAGAGCTCCTACAATGAGCAGTTCTTC
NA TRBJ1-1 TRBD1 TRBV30 CASQTGLNTEAFF TGTGCCAGCCAGACAGGGTTGAACACTGAAGCTTTCTTT
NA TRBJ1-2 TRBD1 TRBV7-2 CASSRTGGSRENGYTF TGTGCCAGCAGCCGGACAGGGGGTAGTAGGGAAAATGGCTACACCTTC
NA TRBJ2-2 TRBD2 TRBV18 CASSAAASGKSNTGELFF TGTGCCAGCTCAGCCGCCGCTAGCGGGAAATCGAACACCGGGGAGCTGTTTTTT
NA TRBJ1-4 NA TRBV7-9 CASSLMGGTNEKLFF TGTGCCAGCAGCTTAATGGGGGGAACTAATGAAAAACTGTTTTTT
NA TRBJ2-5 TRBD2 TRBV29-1 CSVDGGYGGRALTETQYF TGCAGCGTTGATGGGGGCTACGGCGGGAGGGCCCTCACAGAGACCCAGTACTTC
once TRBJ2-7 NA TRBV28 CASSFGGSSYEQYF TGTGCCAGCAGTTTCGGCGGGTCCTCCTACGAGCAGTACTTC
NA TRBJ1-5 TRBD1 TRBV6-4 CASQGDRRNQPQHF TGTGCCAGCCAGGGGGACAGACGGAATCAGCCCCAGCATTTT
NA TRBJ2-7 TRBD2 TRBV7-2 CASSFGLAGGPREQYF TGTGCCAGCAGCTTCGGACTAGCGGGAGGGCCACGGGAGCAGTACTTC
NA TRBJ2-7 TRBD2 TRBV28 CASKVVSGTSGYEQYF TGTGCCAGCAAGGTCGTTTCCGGGACTAGTGGGTACGAGCAGTACTTC
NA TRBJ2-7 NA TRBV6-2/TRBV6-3 CASSYSVFRGRDEQYF TGTGCCAGCAGTTACTCGGTCTTCAGGGGTCGGGACGAGCAGTACTTC
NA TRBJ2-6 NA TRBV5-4 CASSKPPNSGANVLTF TGTGCCAGCAGCAAACCCCCTAACTCTGGGGCCAACGTCCTGACTTTC
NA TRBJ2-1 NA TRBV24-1 CATSDFSLGGRNEQFF TGTGCCACCAGTGATTTCTCGCTAGGAGGGCGGAATGAGCAGTTCTTC
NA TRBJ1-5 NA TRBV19 CASSMIRGFDQPQHF TGTGCCAGTAGTATGATAAGGGGTTTCGACCAGCCCCAGCATTTT
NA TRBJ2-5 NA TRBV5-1 CASSPWGPGETQYF TGCGCCAGCAGCCCGTGGGGGCCAGGAGAGACCCAGTACTTC
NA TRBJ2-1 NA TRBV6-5 CASIRTEIYNEQFF TGTGCCAGCATTAGAACAGAGATCTACAATGAGCAGTTCTTC
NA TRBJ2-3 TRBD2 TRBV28 CASSLSGLAGKRDTQYF TGTGCCAGCAGTTTATCCGGACTAGCGGGGAAGAGGGATACGCAGTATTTT
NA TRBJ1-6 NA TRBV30 CAWAGRDNSPLHF TGTGCCTGGGCGGGGAGGGATAATTCACCCCTCCACTTT
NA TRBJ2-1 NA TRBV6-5 CASSFGGDTYNEQFF TGTGCCAGCAGTTTCGGCGGGGATACCTACAATGAGCAGTTCTTC
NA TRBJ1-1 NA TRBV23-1 CASSQSKTGYGKMNTEAFF TGCGCCAGCAGTCAATCAAAGACAGGTTACGGGAAGATGAACACTGAAGCTTTCTTT
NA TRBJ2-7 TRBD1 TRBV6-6 CASGGQRRSYEQYF TGTGCCAGCGGGGGACAGCGCCGCTCCTACGAGCAGTACTTC
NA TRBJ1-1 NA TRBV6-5 CASSSTGFAEAFF TGTGCCAGCAGTTCTACAGGGTTTGCTGAAGCTTTCTTT
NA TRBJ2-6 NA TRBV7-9 CASSLGYGIGANVLTF TGTGCCAGCAGCTTAGGATATGGCATTGGGGCCAACGTCCTGACTTTC
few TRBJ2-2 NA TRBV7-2 CASSFVGGAGHTGELFF TGTGCCAGCAGCTTTGTCGGGGGTGCCGGCCACACCGGGGAGCTGTTTTTT
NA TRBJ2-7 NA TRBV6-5 CASRGDRGPYEQYF TGTGCCAGCAGAGGAGACCGAGGGCCCTACGAGCAGTACTTC
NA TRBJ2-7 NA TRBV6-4 CASSDPGETSYEQYF TGTGCCAGCAGTGACCCGGGGGAGACCTCCTACGAGCAGTACTTC
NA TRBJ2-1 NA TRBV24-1 CATSSGNEQFF TGTGCCACCAGTTCGGGGAATGAGCAGTTCTTC
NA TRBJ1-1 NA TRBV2 CASSGGAQNTEAFF TGTGCCAGCAGTGGTGGAGCGCAAAACACTGAAGCTTTCTTT
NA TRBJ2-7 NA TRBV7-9 CASSSVRVGLSDEQYF TGTGCCAGCAGCTCGGTGAGGGTCGGCCTTTCCGACGAGCAGTACTTC